This T cell receptor (beta chain) was retrieved from a study of a mutant IDH1 vaccine in newly diagnosed glioma. Study as a whole: Sex among treated patients split about 60% male, roughly 38% female; mean age was roughly 42 years. Patients were pretreated with radiotherapy, temozolomide, or both, mostly both.

The data were produced by immunoSEQ multiplex PCR, yet TCRdb's version contains in-frame clones alone and is incomplete. The data contain about 130,000 clones, 80% of them singletons. Time point noted: week 11, during vaccination. Each dose of the vaccine consisted of 300 ug of mutant IDH1 20-mer peptide, with topical imiquimod. Donors had new IDH1-mutant astrocytomas of WHO grade 3 or 4 (ATRX-lost). Germline trimming cut 5 bases from V and 6 bases from J; bases unmatched to any gene: 7. The germline V gene has CDR1 SEHNR and CDR2 FQNEAQ (reference sequence). The CDR3 consists of 15 residues. A remark on this clone: Its antigen is currently unknown.

Overall study findings and caveats: The occurrence of vaccine-induced immune responses was seen in over 85% of patients.

The V and J genes are TRBV7-9 and TRBJ1-6, with TRBD1 matching 7 bases. The sequenced sample was PBMCs, obtained from a glioma patient whose treatment included an IDH1 peptide vaccine. The receptor comes from a man aged 35 to 55 with glioma. CDR3 sequence (DNA): TGTGCCAGCAGCGGAGGGGGCGCGGGTAATTCACCCCTCCACTTT. It encodes CASSGGGAGNSPLHF.